The T cell receptor (beta chain) described here comes from a study of CD8+ T cells in alopecia areata listed by TCRdb under 2018. The study in broad terms: The treated patients took part in an open-label pilot trial in which moderate-to-severe alopecia areata was treated with oral tofacitinib at 5 to 10 mg twice daily. Scalp tissue and sorted CD4+ and CD8+ peripheral blood T cells from patchy and totalis/universalis alopecia areata patients and from healthy controls were covered by human TCRbeta sequencing. Tofacitinib-treated patients had biopsies at baseline and at 4 and 24 weeks of treatment, with a later scalp biopsy in several patients. Amplification of TCRbeta CDR3 regions was done by immunoSEQ multiplex PCR using 35 Vbeta forward primers and 13 Jbeta reverse primers. Disease severity in treated patients was measured with the SALT score, which quantifies the percentage of affected scalp surface area. The RNA source kit depended on sample type: the PAXgene miRNA kit for fixed scalp, the miRNeasy kit for PBMCs, and the RNeasy kit for mouse skin. In both human patients and the C3H/HeJ mouse model, the study applied high-throughput TCRbeta sequencing to look at T cell clonal expansion in alopecia areata. Scalp clonality was compared across normal scalp (n=4), patchy alopecia areata scalp (n=8), and alopecia totalis/universalis scalp (n=8). Patients stayed on tofacitinib for 6 to 18 months and then had 6 months of follow-up off drug so that delayed response and recurrence could be assessed.

The sample's time point label, decoded: about 25 weeks on oral tofacitinib. Explained via the paper, the treatment or condition label denotes: oral pan-JAK inhibitor, 5-10 mg twice daily. From alopecia areata patients, peripheral blood was collected along with lesional scalp punch biopsies. After PBMCs were isolated by density centrifugation and stained for CD3, CD4 and CD8, a FACSAria was used to sort CD4+ and CD8+ T cells. General findings and caveats noted by the study authors: Because the treated cohort was small and had just a single nonresponder, larger studies are needed to establish links between baseline CD8+ expansion and response. Scalp TCR repertoire analysis is complicated because resident alphabeta T cells in normal human skin are also sequenced, whereas mouse skin is dominated by gammadelta T cells. Lesional scalp, especially in alopecia totalis/universalis, showed higher clonality and more expanded CD8+ clones than normal scalp, suggesting antigenic drive. TCR sequences shared between patients were less clear than in mice, possibly partly because of HLA diversity in the patient population. Many expanded lesional clones were found to persist in scalp and blood during tofacitinib treatment, and relapse after treatment cessation may be partly explained by this persistence. Scalp clonality and the number of expanded CD8+ clones among the top 100 scalp clones were significantly decreased by tofacitinib.

Preparation of the library involved the immunoSEQ multiplex PCR assay. RNA was extracted from all samples and reverse transcribed into cDNA as template for TCR sequencing. SuperScript III was used to make first-strand cDNA, primed with a 2:1 mix of oligo-dT and random hexamers. A synthetic immune receptor repertoire was used to assess amplification bias, and residual bias was removed computationally. The paper's data handling went like this. Raw reads were preprocessed to remove errors, and CDR3 was defined by IMGT conventions from the conserved cysteine to phenylalanine. Clonality was computed as 1 minus the Shannon entropy, with the entropy normalized by log2 of the number of productive unique TCRs. Whether scalp clones were CD4 or CD8 was inferred by matching scalp TCRbeta sequences against CD4 and CD8 repertoires sorted from blood. TCRdb's version of the immuneACCESS table is confined to in-frame rearrangements and falls short of the full clone set. An unresolved V gene accounts for under half of the shortfall where checked; the remainder is of unknown origin. That table gives V, J and clone size, and the DNA gave D and trimming. In all, the sample holds 190,000 or so clones, and about 60% of those were seen once. The ten most abundant clones make up 10% to 15% of the sample.

This clone was observed a handful of times. What antigen it recognizes has not been identified. Base qualities were left out, and no much larger clone turns up one base away. The clonotype was recovered from a human donor with alopecia areata. Specimen: CD8+ T cells sorted from blood, collected at week 24, from a patient treated with tofacitinib.

The nucleotides read TGTGCCAGCATCTACGGGGGGGACTACAATGAGCAGTTCTTC. It translates as CASIYGGDYNEQFF. The V gene is TRBV7-9 and the J gene is TRBJ2-1, with 8 bases in between that match TRBD2. For CDR1 and CDR2, the germline V gene (reference sequence) lists SEHNR and FQNEAQ. There are 14 amino acids in the CDR3, from cysteine to phenylalanine inclusive. Only the CDR3 portion is preserved as DNA: 42 bases, with reading frame beginning at the first base. Germline trimming amounts to 7 bases on V and 3 bases on J, with 5 as the count of junction bases outside the gene matches.